This entry lists 9 T cell receptor beta chains sequenced from one sample in a study of T-cell reconstitution after alpha-beta-depleted transplantation in children. A TCRbeta library incorporating unique molecular identifiers was prepared. TCRdb analysed the PCR reads with MiXCR anew, one entry per CDR3 protein. The sample holds approximately 240,000 distinct CDR3 sequences, 8.5% to 10% seen once. The sequencing used PBMCs from the stem cell graft donor, collected from the stem cell graft. These receptors originate from a human donor who donated a stem cell graft to a child with acute lymphoblastic leukemia.

This sequence joins TRBV11-2 and TRBJ2-7, with D maybe TRBD1 (6 bases). Germline V lookup: CDR1 SGHAT, CDR2 FQNNGV. Deletions cut 0 bases from V and 6 bases from J, with 9 bases between. This CDR3 comprises 13 residues. This CDR3 is CASSLESRGEQYF. The DNA of the CDR3 is TGTGCCAGCAGCTTAGAGTCCAGGGGCGAGCAGTACTTC.

This clonotype came up many times. J is TRBJ1-5 and V is TRBV6-5, with D unresolved. There are 14 residues in the CDR3. The germline gives CDR1 MNHEY, CDR2 SVGAGI. The ends were cut back, 3 bases at V and 1 base at J, with 7 bases in the middle. The CDR3 reads CASSYLQSNQPQHF. The CDR3 DNA reads TGTGCCAGCAGTTATCTGCAGAGCAATCAGCCCCAGCATTTT.

The table lists this clonotype with many counts. The chain joins TRBV5-5 to TRBJ2-1; the D is unclear. Germline CDR1 and CDR2: SGHKS and YYEKEE (reference sequence). The length of the CDR3 is 15 residues. The V gene lost 0 bases and the J gene lost 0 bases, with 7 bases spanning the gap. DNA of the CDR3: TGTGCCAGCAGCTTGGTAGACGACTCCTACAATGAGCAGTTCTTC. Encoded protein: CASSLVDDSYNEQFF.

This chain links TRBV7-2 with TRBJ2-7, with D perhaps matching TRBD1 (5 bases). CDR3 length equals 14 residues. Germline V gene data show CDR1 as SGHTA and CDR2 as FQGNSA. The germline V and J ends were trimmed by 7 bases and 5 bases, with 18 bases remaining between them. The CDR3 protein is CASTTRGALNEQYF. The CDR3 nucleotides read TGTGCCAGCACCACACGTGGGGCGCTGAACGAGCAGTACTTC.

The V and J genes are TRBV20-1 and TRBJ2-5; 8 nucleotides align to TRBD2. The ends lost 5 bases at V and 5 bases at J; junction bases unmatched: 10. CDR1 DFQATT and CDR2 SNEGSKA come from the germline V gene (reference sequence). The CDR3 totals 14 residues. CDR3 nucleotides: TGCAGTGCTCCCTTGCGGGGGGTTCACGAGACCCAGTACTTC. Its translation: CSAPLRGVHETQYF.

This clonotype was found many times. The chain links TRBV6-5 to TRBJ1-1, with 7 bases lining up with TRBD1. Germline V lookup: CDR1 MNHEY, CDR2 SVGAGI. With V trimmed by 2 bases and J by 6 bases, 9 bases remained unmatched. This CDR3 is 15 amino acids long. The CDR3 DNA is TGTGCCAGCAGTTACCGCCAAACAGGGGCGGCTGAAGCTTTCTTT. It codes for CASSYRQTGAAEAFF.

In its sample, this clonotype was seen many times. As DNA, the CDR3 is TGTGCCAGCAGAAAAGACAGGGGATACTTTCACGAGCAGTACTTC. This sequence encodes CASRKDRGYFHEQYF. The rearrangement links TRBV12-3 or TRBV12-4 to TRBJ2-7; 8 bases line up with TRBD1. The CDR3 extends over 15 amino acids. The ends lost 6 bases at V and 5 bases at J; junction bases unmatched: 12.

The chain recombines TRBV15 with TRBJ2-7; D gene ambiguous. Germline values: CDR1 LNHNV, CDR2 YYDKDF (reference sequence). Trimming took 0 bases from V and 4 from J, leaving 7 bases between them. There are 13 residues in the CDR3. CDR3 amino acids: CATSRDEAYEQYF. Here the CDR3 DNA reads TGTGCCACCAGCAGAGACGAGGCGTACGAGCAGTACTTC.

The chain carries TRBV6-1 and TRBJ2-2; D is tentatively TRBD1 or TRBD2 (5 bases each). The V gene's germline CDR1 is MNHNS and CDR2 SASEGT. This CDR3 has 17 residues. V was pared by 7 bases and J by 4 bases, with 22 bases between. The DNA of the CDR3 is TGTGCCAGCACCCTGAGAACGGGGCTCGGGTCCACCGGGGAGCTGTTTTTT. It translates to CASTLRTGLGSTGELFF.